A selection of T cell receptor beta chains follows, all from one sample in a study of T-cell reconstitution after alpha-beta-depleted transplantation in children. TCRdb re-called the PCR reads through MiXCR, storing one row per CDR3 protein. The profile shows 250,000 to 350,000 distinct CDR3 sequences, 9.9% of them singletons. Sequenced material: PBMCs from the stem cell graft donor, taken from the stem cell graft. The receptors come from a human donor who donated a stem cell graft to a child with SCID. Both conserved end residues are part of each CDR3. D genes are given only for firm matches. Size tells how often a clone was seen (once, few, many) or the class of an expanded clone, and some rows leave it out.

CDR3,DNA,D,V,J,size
CASSLEIYMNTEAFF,TGTGCCAGCAGCTTAGAAATCTACATGAACACTGAAGCTTTCTTT,.,TRBV11-2,TRBJ1-1,many
CASSRAGGAGANVLTF,TGTGCCAGCAGTCGGGCGGGGGGGGCTGGGGCCAACGTCCTGACTTTC,TRBD2,TRBV12-3/TRBV12-4,TRBJ2-6,.
CASKGDYEQYF,TGCGCCAGCAAAGGGGACTACGAGCAGTACTTC,.,TRBV5-1,TRBJ2-7,many
CASSQDVVSSYNEQFF,TGTGCCAGCAGCCAAGATGTGGTAAGCTCCTACAATGAGCAGTTCTTC,.,TRBV14,TRBJ2-1,many
CSADKADRAYEQFF,TGCAGCGCAGACAAGGCCGACAGGGCCTATGAGCAGTTCTTC,TRBD1,TRBV29-1,TRBJ2-1,few
CASSPNGQGVTEAFF,TGTGCCAGCAGCCCTAATGGACAGGGTGTGACTGAAGCTTTCTTT,TRBD1,TRBV7-3,TRBJ1-1,.
CASSPQGRDSPLHF,TGTGCCAGCAGCCCCCAGGGTCGGGATTCACCCCTCCACTTT,.,TRBV3-1,TRBJ1-6,many
CASSLTHGTYEQYF,TGTGCCAGCAGCTTAACCCACGGAACCTACGAGCAGTACTTC,.,TRBV7-9,TRBJ2-7,.
CASSPRGQGMNTEAFF,TGTGCCAGCAGCCCCCGGGGACAGGGGATGAACACTGAAGCTTTCTTT,TRBD1,TRBV3-1,TRBJ1-1,.
CATSSLDKVGREQYF,TGTGCCACCAGCAGCCTGGACAAGGTGGGTCGCGAGCAGTACTTC,.,TRBV15,TRBJ2-7,few
CSASLLRGGFVNEQFF,TGCAGTGCTAGTCTCCTGCGGGGGGGCTTCGTCAATGAGCAGTTCTTC,TRBD2,TRBV20-1,TRBJ2-1,few
CASNPYGGSEQYF,TGTGCCAGCAACCCCTATGGGGGGAGCGAGCAGTACTTC,.,TRBV12-3/TRBV12-4,TRBJ2-7,many
CASSGGQSTDTQYF,TGCGCCAGCAGCGGCGGACAGAGCACAGATACGCAGTATTTT,.,TRBV5-1,TRBJ2-3,many
CSALGQGVGGYTF,TGCAGTGCGCTAGGACAGGGGGTCGGAGGCTACACCTTC,TRBD1,TRBV20-1,TRBJ1-2,few
CASSLVPGLGYEQYF,TGTGCCAGCAGCTTAGTACCCGGACTCGGATACGAGCAGTACTTC,.,TRBV7-2,TRBJ2-7,few
CAITRDRANTEAFF,TGTGCCATCACTAGGGACAGGGCGAACACTGAAGCTTTCTTT,TRBD1,TRBV10-3,TRBJ1-1,.
CASSPLGLAGGKEQFF,TGTGCCAGCTCACCGCTGGGACTAGCGGGGGGGAAGGAGCAGTTCTTC,TRBD2,TRBV18,TRBJ2-1,.
CASNQEGTGTHTQYF,TGTGCCTCCAACCAAGAGGGGACAGGGACACATACGCAGTATTTT,TRBD1,TRBV3-1,TRBJ2-3,.
CASSYSISGGVGELFF,TGTGCCAGCAGTTACTCGATTAGCGGGGGCGTCGGGGAGCTGTTTTTT,TRBD2,TRBV6-5,TRBJ2-2,many
CASSPSWAYEQYF,TGTGCCAGCAGTCCTTCCTGGGCCTACGAGCAGTACTTC,.,TRBV7-9,TRBJ2-7,many
CSAREDLSYEQYF,TGCAGTGCTAGAGAGGACCTCTCCTACGAGCAGTACTTC,.,TRBV20-1,TRBJ2-7,many
CSVVNSNTGELFF,TGCAGCGTTGTCAACTCTAACACCGGGGAGCTGTTTTTT,.,TRBV29-1,TRBJ2-2,few
CATGLAGGTGELFF,TGTGCCACGGGACTAGCGGGGGGCACCGGGGAGCTGTTTTTT,TRBD2,TRBV6-1,TRBJ2-2,few
CASSRGLAGGLAEETQYF,TGTGCCAGCAGTCGGGGACTAGCGGGGGGTCTTGCGGAGGAGACCCAGTACTTC,TRBD2,TRBV12-3/TRBV12-4,TRBJ2-5,few
CASRPTGQYSGNTIYF,TGTGCCAGCAGGCCCACGGGGCAGTACTCTGGAAACACCATATATTTT,.,TRBV12-3/TRBV12-4,TRBJ1-3,.
CSARDLSAAREQYF,TGCAGTGCTAGAGATCTTAGTGCCGCCCGCGAGCAGTACTTC,.,TRBV20-1,TRBJ2-7,many
CAISESGSVYEQYF,TGTGCCATCAGTGAGTCCGGGTCGGTCTACGAGCAGTACTTC,.,TRBV10-3,TRBJ2-7,few
CASSQVTSGGPDTGELFF,TGTGCCAGCAGCCAAGTGACAAGCGGGGGGCCTGACACCGGGGAGCTGTTTTTT,TRBD2,TRBV3-1,TRBJ2-2,few
CASSRKTGGAVDAGELFF,TGCGCCAGCAGTAGAAAGACAGGGGGCGCGGTCGACGCCGGGGAGCTGTTTTTT,TRBD1,TRBV5-1,TRBJ2-2,few
CAISESGPGTEAFF,TGTGCCATCAGTGAATCTGGGCCTGGAACTGAAGCTTTCTTT,.,TRBV10-3,TRBJ1-1,many
CASRLDIGAANTGELFF,TGTGCCAGCAGACTAGACATCGGGGCCGCGAACACCGGGGAGCTGTTTTTT,.,TRBV5-4,TRBJ2-2,.
CASSQEGRTQYF,TGTGCCAGCAGCCAAGAGGGCCGTACGCAGTATTTT,.,TRBV5-4,TRBJ2-3,.
CSAGSQGANQPQHF,TGCAGTGCCGGATCGCAGGGGGCCAATCAGCCCCAGCATTTT,TRBD1,TRBV20-1,TRBJ1-5,many
CASTQWAGQTGELFF,TGTGCCAGCACCCAATGGGCAGGGCAAACCGGGGAGCTGTTTTTT,.,TRBV28,TRBJ2-2,few
CSAGPGTDNEQFF,TGCAGTGCTGGACCTGGGACTGACAATGAGCAGTTCTTC,.,TRBV20-1,TRBJ2-1,.
CASSKGQGALNEQFF,TGTGCCAGCAGTAAAGGACAGGGGGCGCTTAATGAGCAGTTCTTC,TRBD1,TRBV12-3/TRBV12-4,TRBJ2-1,many
CASTPGTSGGRLVREQYF,TGTGCCAGCACCCCTGGGACTAGCGGGGGACGTCTAGTAAGAGAGCAGTACTTC,TRBD2,TRBV6-2/TRBV6-3,TRBJ2-7,once
CASSPPGLSSYNSPLHF,TGTGCCAGCAGCCCCCCAGGGCTGAGCTCCTATAATTCACCCCTCCACTTT,.,TRBV7-8,TRBJ1-6,.